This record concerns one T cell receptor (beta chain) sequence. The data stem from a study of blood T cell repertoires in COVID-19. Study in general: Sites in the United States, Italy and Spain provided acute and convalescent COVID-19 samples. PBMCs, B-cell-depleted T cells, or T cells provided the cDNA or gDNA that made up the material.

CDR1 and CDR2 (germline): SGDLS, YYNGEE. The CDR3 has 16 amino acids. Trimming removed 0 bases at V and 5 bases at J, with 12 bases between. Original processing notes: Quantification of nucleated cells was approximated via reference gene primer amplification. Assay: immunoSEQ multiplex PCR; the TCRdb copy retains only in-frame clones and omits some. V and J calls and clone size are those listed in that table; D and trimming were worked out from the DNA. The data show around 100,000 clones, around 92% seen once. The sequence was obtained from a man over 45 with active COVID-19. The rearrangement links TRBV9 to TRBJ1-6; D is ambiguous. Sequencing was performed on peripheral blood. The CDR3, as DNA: TGTGCCAGCAGCGTAGCCCCCGGAGGGAATAATTCACCCCTCCACTTT. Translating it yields CASSVAPGGNNSPLHF.